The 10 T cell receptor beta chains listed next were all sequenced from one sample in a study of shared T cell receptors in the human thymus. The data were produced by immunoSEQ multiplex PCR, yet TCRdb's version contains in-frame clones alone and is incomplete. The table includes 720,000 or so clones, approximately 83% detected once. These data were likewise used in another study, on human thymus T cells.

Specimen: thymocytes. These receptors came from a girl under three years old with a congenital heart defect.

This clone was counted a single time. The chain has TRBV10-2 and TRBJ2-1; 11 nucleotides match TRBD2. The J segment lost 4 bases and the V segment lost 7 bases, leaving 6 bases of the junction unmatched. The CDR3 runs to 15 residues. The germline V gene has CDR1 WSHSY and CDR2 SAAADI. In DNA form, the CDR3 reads TGCGCCAGCAACCCTAGCGGGGGGCAATACAATGAGCAGTTCTTC. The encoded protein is CASNPSGGQYNEQFF.

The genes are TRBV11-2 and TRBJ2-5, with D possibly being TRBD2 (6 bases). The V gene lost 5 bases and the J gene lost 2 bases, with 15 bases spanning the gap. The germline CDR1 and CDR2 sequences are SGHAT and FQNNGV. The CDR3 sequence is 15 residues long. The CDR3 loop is CASSPKWGEQETQYF. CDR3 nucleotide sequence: TGTGCCAGCAGCCCAAAATGGGGGGAACAAGAGACCCAGTACTTC.

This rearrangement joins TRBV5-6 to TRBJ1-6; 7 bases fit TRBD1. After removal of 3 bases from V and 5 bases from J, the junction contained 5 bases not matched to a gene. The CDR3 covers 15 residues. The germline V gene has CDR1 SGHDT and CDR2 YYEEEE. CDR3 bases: TGTGCCAGCAGCTCCTTGACAGGGAATAATTCACCCCTCCACTTT. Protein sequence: CASSSLTGNNSPLHF.

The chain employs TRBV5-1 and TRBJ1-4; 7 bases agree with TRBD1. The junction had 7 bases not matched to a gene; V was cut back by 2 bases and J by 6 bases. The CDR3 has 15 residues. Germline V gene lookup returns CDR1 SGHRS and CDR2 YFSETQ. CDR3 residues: CASSFRRDSDEKLFF. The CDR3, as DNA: TGCGCCAGCAGCTTTCGGAGGGACAGCGATGAAAAACTGTTTTTT.

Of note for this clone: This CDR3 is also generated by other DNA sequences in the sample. As DNA, the CDR3 is TGTGCCATCAGTGAGTTGGGAGGCGGCTACACCTTC. Its translation is CAISELGGGYTF. V and J are TRBV10-3 and TRBJ1-2; no definite D call. CDR1 is ENHRY, CDR2 SYGVKD, per germline. Trimming left V 1 base short and J 8 bases short, with 8 bases between. This CDR3 contains 12 residues.

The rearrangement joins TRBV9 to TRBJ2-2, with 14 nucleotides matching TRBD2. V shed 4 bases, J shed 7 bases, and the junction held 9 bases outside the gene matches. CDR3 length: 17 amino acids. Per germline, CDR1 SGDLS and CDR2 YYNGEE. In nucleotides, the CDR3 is TGTGCCAGCAGCTCGGGACTAGCGGGGGACCCGGGCGGGGAGCTGTTTTTT. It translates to CASSSGLAGDPGGELFF.

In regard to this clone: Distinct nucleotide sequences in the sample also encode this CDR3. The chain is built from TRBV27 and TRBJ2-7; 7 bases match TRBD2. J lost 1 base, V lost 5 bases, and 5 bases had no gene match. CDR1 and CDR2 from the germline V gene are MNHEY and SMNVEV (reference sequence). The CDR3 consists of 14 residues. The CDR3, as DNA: TGTGCCAGCAGTCCCCGCGGGGGATCCTACGAGCAGTACTTC. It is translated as CASSPRGGSYEQYF.

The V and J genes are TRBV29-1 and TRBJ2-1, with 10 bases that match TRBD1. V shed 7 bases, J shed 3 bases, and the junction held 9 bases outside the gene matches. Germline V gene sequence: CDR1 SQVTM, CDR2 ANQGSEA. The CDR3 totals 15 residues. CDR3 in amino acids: CSAQGDRGRYNEQFF. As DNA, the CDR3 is TGCAGCGCCCAAGGGGACAGGGGACGCTACAATGAGCAGTTCTTC.

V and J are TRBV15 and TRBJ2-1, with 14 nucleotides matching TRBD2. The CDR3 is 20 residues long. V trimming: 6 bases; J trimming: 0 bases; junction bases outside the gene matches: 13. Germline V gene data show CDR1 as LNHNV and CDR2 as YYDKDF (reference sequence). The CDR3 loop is CATRSSGTSGGLSSYNEQFF. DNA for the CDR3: TGTGCCACCAGAAGTTCCGGGACTAGCGGGGGCCTAAGCTCCTACAATGAGCAGTTCTTC. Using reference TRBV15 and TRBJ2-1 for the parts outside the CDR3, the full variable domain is DAMVIQNPRYQVTQFGKPVTLSCSQTLNHNVMYWYQQKSSQAPKLLFHYYDKDFNNEADTPDNFQSRRPNTSFCFLDIRSPGLGDTAMYLCATRSSGTSGGLSSYNEQFFGPGTRLTVL.

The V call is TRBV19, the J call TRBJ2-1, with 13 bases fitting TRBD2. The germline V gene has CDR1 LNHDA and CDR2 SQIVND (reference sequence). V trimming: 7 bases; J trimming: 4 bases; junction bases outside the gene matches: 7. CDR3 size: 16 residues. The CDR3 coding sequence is TGTGCCAGTAACCGACGACTAGCGGGGGGATACAATGAGCAGTTCTTC. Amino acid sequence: CASNRRLAGGYNEQFF.